The present T cell receptor (beta chain) was sequenced within a study of siplizumab effects on memory and regulatory T cells. Study-level results: Unstimulated subsets accounted for the mapping of only a minor share of the clones that were alloreactive.

CDR3 length: 14 residues. V lost 6 bases to trimming and J lost 0 bases, with 12 bases between them. In germline, CDR1 is SGHDT, CDR2 YYEEEE. About this clone itself: Its antigen remains unidentified.

Clones were sequenced by immunoSEQ multiplex PCR, and TCRdb holds only the in-frame ones, with some missing. The data hold 110,000 or so clones, with around 93% observed a single time. The source of this sequence is a human donor in good health. Source material: non-Treg CD4+ T cells sorted from blood. This chain links TRBV5-6 with TRBJ1-1, with D unresolved. The CDR3 sequence is CASTLNGLNTEAFF. CDR3 coding DNA: TGTGCCAGCACCTTAAATGGGCTGAACACTGAAGCTTTCTTT.